This T cell receptor (beta chain) was observed in a study of spatial heterogeneity in lung cancer. Whole-study findings and limits: Ubiquitous expanded tumor TCRs appeared in blood more at resection than follow-up.

This clonotype showed up many times. What it recognizes is unknown. Trimming shortened V by 4 bases and J by 6 bases, and 13 bases separated the two germline ends. The CDR3 totals 13 residues. Germline loops: CDR1 GTSNPN, CDR2 SVGIG (reference sequence). Each CDR3 protein gets one entry after TCRdb re-called the 5' RACE reads with MiXCR. Among 50,000 or so distinct CDR3 sequences, 10% to 15% were seen once, and the ten largest hold roughly a third. Stated time point: blood at routine non-recurrence follow-up after resection. V usage is TRBV30 and J usage is TRBJ1-5; weak D call: TRBD1 (5 bases). The clonotype was recovered from a male donor with early-stage non-small cell lung cancer. The source material was PBMCs, sampled at follow-up. The CDR3, as DNA: TGTGCCTGGACCTCTCAGGGCGGTCAGCCCCAGCATTTT. Translated: CAWTSQGGQPQHF.